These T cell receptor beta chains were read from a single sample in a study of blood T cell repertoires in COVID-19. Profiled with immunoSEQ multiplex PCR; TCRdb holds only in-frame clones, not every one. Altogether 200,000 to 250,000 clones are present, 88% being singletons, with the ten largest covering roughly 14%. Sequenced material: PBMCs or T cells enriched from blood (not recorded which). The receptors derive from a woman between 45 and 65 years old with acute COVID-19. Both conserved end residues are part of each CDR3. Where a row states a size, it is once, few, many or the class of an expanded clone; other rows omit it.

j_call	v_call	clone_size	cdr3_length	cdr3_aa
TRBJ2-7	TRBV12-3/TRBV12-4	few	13	CASSFGRAGEQYF
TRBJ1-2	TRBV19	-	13	CASSDRRDGGYTF
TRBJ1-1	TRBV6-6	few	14	CASSSRQSNTEAFF
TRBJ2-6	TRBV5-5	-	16	CASSLLGAAGANVLTF
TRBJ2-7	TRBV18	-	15	CASSPGAGSSYEQYF
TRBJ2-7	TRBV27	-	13	CASSSSPSYEQYF
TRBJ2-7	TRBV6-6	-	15	CATLPGTSPTYEQYF
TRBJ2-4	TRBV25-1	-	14	CASSKQGAQNIQYF
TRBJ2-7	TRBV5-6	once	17	CASSLGRSYRSSYEQYF
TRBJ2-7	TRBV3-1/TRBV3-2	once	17	CASSPHLGLAGAYEQYF
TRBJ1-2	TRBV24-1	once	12	CATTDSNYGYTF
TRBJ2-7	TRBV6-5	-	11	CASRGVHEQYF
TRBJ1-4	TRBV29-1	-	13	CSVVASETGKLFF
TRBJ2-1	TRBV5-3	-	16	CARSLSWRERGSEQFF
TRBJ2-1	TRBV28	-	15	CASTLGLAAYNEQFF
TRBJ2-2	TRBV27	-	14	CASRGTGITGELFF
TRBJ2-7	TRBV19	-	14	CASSNARGRNEQYF
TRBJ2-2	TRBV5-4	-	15	CASSPGGPNTGELFF
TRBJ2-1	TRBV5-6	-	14	CASSLRREGNEQFF
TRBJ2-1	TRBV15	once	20	CATSAHDSGTGVSRYNEQFF
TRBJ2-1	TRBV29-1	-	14	CSVRTGTSYNEQFF
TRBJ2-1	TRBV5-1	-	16	CASSLGLAGGYNEQFF
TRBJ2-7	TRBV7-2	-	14	CASSLLAGNYEQYF
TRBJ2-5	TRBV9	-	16	CASSVSPSGNQETQYF
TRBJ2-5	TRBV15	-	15	CATSRDRGQGETQYF
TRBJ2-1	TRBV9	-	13	CASSVGLAGEQFF
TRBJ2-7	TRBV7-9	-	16	CASSLTGQARHYEQYF
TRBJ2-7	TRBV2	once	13	CASSGGTFSEQYF
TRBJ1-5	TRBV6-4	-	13	CASRVTGNQPQHF
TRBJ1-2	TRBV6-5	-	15	CASSSGDLSNYGYTF
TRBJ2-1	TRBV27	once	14	CASSPRLAGREQFF
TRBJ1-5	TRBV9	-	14	CASSVAGGSEPQHF
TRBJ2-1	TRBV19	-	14	CASSKLAGEVWQFF
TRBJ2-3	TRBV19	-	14	CASSIGRLLDTQYF
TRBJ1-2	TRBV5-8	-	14	CASSPGQGISGYTF
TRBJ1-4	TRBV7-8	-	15	CASSFQTGQREKLFF
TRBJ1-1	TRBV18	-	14	CASSPLQGWTEAFF
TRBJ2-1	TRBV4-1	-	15	CASSLTGAMSNEQFF
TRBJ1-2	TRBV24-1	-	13	CATSRQGSYGYTF
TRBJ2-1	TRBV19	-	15	CASSIGQGFYNEQFF
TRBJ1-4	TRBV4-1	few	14	CASSPGSTNEKLFF
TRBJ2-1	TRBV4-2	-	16	CASSRRLAGGINEQFF
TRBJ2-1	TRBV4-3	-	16	CASSQMTSGRFNEQFF
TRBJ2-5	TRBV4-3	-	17	CASSQQPTGGGKETQYF
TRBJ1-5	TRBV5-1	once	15	CASSPQGQGGQPQHF
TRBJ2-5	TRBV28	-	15	CASSLSGRIFETQYF
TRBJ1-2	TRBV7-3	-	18	CASSPHPPGTGRFKGYTF
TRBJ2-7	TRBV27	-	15	CASSLGPGTSYEQYF
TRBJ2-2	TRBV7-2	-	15	CASTHPQGPTGELFF
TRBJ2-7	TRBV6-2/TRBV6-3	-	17	CASSYSPGTSGSDEQYF
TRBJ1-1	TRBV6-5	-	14	CASSPSRENTEAFF
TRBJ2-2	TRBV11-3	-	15	CASSSSGTNTGELFF
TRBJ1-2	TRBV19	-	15	CASSGTDRGNYGYTF
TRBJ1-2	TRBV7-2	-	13	CASSLVGSYGYTF
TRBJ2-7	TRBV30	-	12	CAWGQGAYEQYF
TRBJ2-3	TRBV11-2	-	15	CASSFLGASTDTQYF
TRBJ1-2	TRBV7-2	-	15	CASSPVITGYHGYTF
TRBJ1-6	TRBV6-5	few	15	CASSPVRGKNSPLHF
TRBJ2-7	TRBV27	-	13	CATAELNSYEQYF